This T cell receptor beta chain was sequenced in a study of control samples from healthy donors and cancer patients. TCRdb's table, derived via immunoSEQ multiplex PCR, lists solely in-frame clones and lacks some. The table includes about 110,000 clones, more than 75% detected once. This clone was counted only a few times. The clonotype was recovered from a woman aged 55-70 years with lung cancer. The sample was PBMCs.

The CDR3 sequence is CASSPRQGAGGYTF. CDR3 coding DNA: TGTGCCAGCAGCCCCAGACAGGGGGCGGGCGGCTACACCTTC. The rearrangement uses TRBV9 and TRBJ1-2, with TRBD1 identical over 10 bases. Per the germline V gene, CDR1 is SGDLS and CDR2 is YYNGEE. The V segment lost 4 bases and the J segment 8 bases; nucleotides outside the gene matches: 8. This CDR3 contains 14 residues.